These 20 T cell receptor beta chains came from one sample sequenced in a study of cytomegalovirus exposure and HLA in healthy donors. The primer mix had 60 Vbeta and 13 Jbeta primers. Clones were read by immunoSEQ multiplex PCR, and TCRdb kept only the in-frame ones, dropping some. The sample holds tens of thousands of clones, 75% seen once. Material: PBMCs. The receptors shown here come from a man aged 60 to 69 in good health and CMV-seropositive.

A word on this clone: The germline gene is not matched at one end of the junction; a read error may be the cause. The chain is built from TRBV19 and TRBJ1-1, with D possibly being TRBD1 (5 bases). This CDR3 comprises 14 residues. The germline CDR1 and CDR2 sequences are LNHDA and SQIVND (reference sequence). The CDR3 spells CAGSIDRGGTKAFF. DNA of the CDR3: TGTGCCGGTAGTATAGATCGAGGAGGGACCAAAGCTTTCTTT.

Of note for this clone: Other nucleotide sequences in the sample specify the same CDR3. This chain links TRBV5-1 with TRBJ2-2; 8 nucleotides line up with TRBD1. The length of the CDR3 is 13 residues. Per the germline V gene, CDR1 is SGHRS and CDR2 is YFSETQ. Trimming cost V 4 bases and J 6 bases; bases outside gene matches: 2. In DNA form, the CDR3 reads TGCGCCAGCAGCCTACAGGGGGCCGGGGAGCTGTTTTTT. Protein sequence: CASSLQGAGELFF.

J is TRBJ2-1 and V is TRBV7-9; D gene unclear. CDR1 SEHNR and CDR2 FQNEAQ come from the germline V gene (reference sequence). Trimming removed 4 bases at V and 0 bases at J, with 13 bases between. The CDR3 spans 16 residues. The CDR3 nucleotides read TGTGCCAGCAGCTCCCAGGCCACGAGCTCCTACAATGAGCAGTTCTTC. It translates to CASSSQATSSYNEQFF.

V is TRBV6-1 and J is TRBJ2-7; 10 bases align to TRBD1. CDR1 and CDR2 (germline): MNHNS, SASEGT. The CDR3 is 13 amino acids. V dropped 5 bases and J dropped 4; count of bases not matched to a gene: 2. CDR3 region: CASSRDRGYEQYF. CDR3 DNA: TGTGCCAGCAGTCGGGACAGGGGATACGAGCAGTACTTC.

This chain links TRBV11-2 with TRBJ1-2, with 9 bases fitting TRBD1. Germline trimming cut 5 bases from V and 6 bases from J; bases unmatched to any gene: 10. The CDR3 spans 15 residues. Germline CDR1 reads SGHAT; CDR2 reads FQNNGV. The CDR3 DNA sequence: TGTGCCAGCAGCCCGACGGGACAGGGATTGGATGGCTACACCTTC. Amino acids: CASSPTGQGLDGYTF. Drawing the rest from reference TRBV11-2 and TRBJ1-2, the complete variable domain is EAGVAQSPRYKIIEKRQSVAFWCNPISGHATLYWYQQILGQGPKLLIQFQNNGVVDDSQLPKDRFSAERLKGVDSTLKIQPAKLEDSAVYLCASSPTGQGLDGYTFGSGTRLTVV.

This clone has a handful of counts. The chain links TRBV5-6 to TRBJ2-7; TRBD1 matches at 10 bases. This CDR3 has 16 residues. Germline loops: CDR1 SGHDT, CDR2 YYEEEE. With V trimmed by 5 bases and J by 1 base, 9 bases remained unmatched. CDR3 sequence (DNA): TGTGCCAGCAGTCGATGGGGACAGGGGCTGTCCTACGAGCAGTACTTC. This codes for CASSRWGQGLSYEQYF.

The J gene is TRBJ2-5, the V gene TRBV5-1; 8 bases fit TRBD1. Germline V gene sequence: CDR1 SGHRS, CDR2 YFSETQ. V was clipped by 4 bases and J by 4 bases; unmatched bases: 9. The CDR3 runs to 15 residues. The CDR3 DNA is TGCGCCAGCAGCACGTGGACAGGGCTGGGAGAGACCCAGTACTTC. Protein sequence: CASSTWTGLGETQYF.

V usage is TRBV13 and J usage is TRBJ2-1; 8 bases align to TRBD2. V dropped 5 bases and J dropped 9; count of bases not matched to a gene: 6. Germline lookup yields CDR1 PRHDT and CDR2 FYEKMQ (reference sequence). The CDR3 has 13 residues. In nucleotides, the CDR3 is TGTGCCAGCAGCCCGGGACTAGAGGTTGAGCAGTTCTTC. This encodes CASSPGLEVEQFF.

The genes are TRBV4-1 and TRBJ2-2; 8 bases are a match to TRBD1. V lost 0 bases to trimming and J lost 2 bases; unmatched junction nucleotides: 5. Germline V gene sequence: CDR1 MGHRA, CDR2 YSYEKL. The CDR3 runs 17 residues. CDR3 amino acids: CASSQDFQGANTGELFF. The DNA for the CDR3 is TGCGCCAGCAGCCAAGATTTCCAGGGGGCAAACACCGGGGAGCTGTTTTTT.

As concerns this clone: Germline is not matched at one junction end, which may reflect a read error. The V gene is TRBV7-7, the J gene TRBJ1-5; unclear D gene. The CDR3 contains 13 residues. CDR1 is SSHAT, CDR2 FNYEAQ, per germline (reference sequence). Here the CDR3 DNA reads TGTGCTAGCAGCTTAGGTTACAATCAGCCCCAGCATTTT. As protein: CASSLGYNQPQHF.

The V call is TRBV27, the J call TRBJ1-2, with D perhaps TRBD1 (6 bases). The length of the CDR3 is 14 residues. Trimming removed 4 bases from V and 4 bases from J, with 13 bases in between. Looked up from germline, CDR1 is MNHEY and CDR2 is SMNVEV (reference sequence). The CDR3 loop is CASSSPGRGYGYTF. DNA for the CDR3: TGTGCCAGCAGTTCCCCGGGCAGGGGCTATGGCTACACCTTC.

This clone was counted a few times. This rearrangement joins TRBV9 to TRBJ2-1; 14 bases match TRBD2. Germline-derived CDR1 and CDR2 are SGDLS and YYNGEE. With V trimmed by 4 bases and J by 5 bases, 17 bases remained unmatched. The CDR3 has 20 amino acids. CDR3 amino acids: CASSPLVGTSGRWGDNEQFF. DNA of the CDR3: TGTGCCAGCAGCCCACTGGTGGGGACTAGCGGGAGATGGGGCGACAATGAGCAGTTCTTC.

V is TRBV6-5 and J is TRBJ1-3, with 8 bases identical to TRBD1. The CDR3 consists of 15 residues. Germline CDR1 and CDR2: MNHEY and SVGAGI. Trimming removed 5 bases from V and 0 bases from J; junction bases left unmatched: 3. The CDR3, as DNA: TGTGCCAGCAGTGTCGACAGGGGCTCTGGAAACACCATATATTTT. This gives the protein CASSVDRGSGNTIYF.

The count of this clone is one. The chain is built from TRBV11-3 and TRBJ2-7, with D possibly matching TRBD2 (6 bases). With 5 bases removed from V and 1 base from J, the gap between germline ends came to 9 bases. This CDR3 is 13 amino acids long. The V gene's germline CDR1 is SGHNT and CDR2 YENEEA. CDR3 sequence (DNA): TGTGCCAGCAGCGGGGCGGGATCCTACGAGCAGTACTTC. Amino acid sequence: CASSGAGSYEQYF.

V and J are TRBV6-1 and TRBJ2-7; tentative D call: TRBD2 (5 bases). CDR1 MNHNS and CDR2 SASEGT come from the germline V gene. Trimming removed 11 bases at V and 0 bases at J, with 14 bases between. The CDR3 is made up of 13 amino acids. In DNA form, the CDR3 reads TGTGCCGTCAGAGGGCAGGCCTCCTACGAGCAGTACTTC. As protein: CAVRGQASYEQYF.

The V call is TRBV7-2, the J call TRBJ2-7, with 8 bases that match TRBD2. This CDR3 is built from 15 residues. Germline V gene data show CDR1 as SGHTA and CDR2 as FQGNSA. V lost 4 bases, J lost 0 bases, and 5 bases stayed unmatched. This CDR3 reads CASSSTSGLSYEQYF. The CDR3 DNA is TGTGCCAGCAGCTCAACTAGCGGACTCTCCTACGAGCAGTACTTC.

This sequence joins TRBV5-1 and TRBJ2-1; D perhaps matches TRBD2 (7 bases). This CDR3 comprises 16 residues. V was pared by 0 bases and J by 8 bases, with 18 bases between. Germline V gene lookup returns CDR1 SGHRS and CDR2 YFSETQ. This CDR3 is CASSLGAVSGGDEQFF. DNA for the CDR3: TGCGCCAGCAGCTTGGGAGCGGTGTCGGGGGGCGATGAGCAGTTCTTC. The full variable domain, in which reference TRBV5-1 and TRBJ2-1 provide the parts outside the CDR3, is KAGVTQTPRYLIKTRGQQVTLSCSPISGHRSVSWYQQTPGQGLQFLFEYFSETQRNKGNFPGRFSGRQFSNSRSEMNVSTLELGDSALYLCASSLGAVSGGDEQFFGPGTRLTVL.

This clone was counted between two and nine times. The chain recombines TRBV21-1 with TRBJ2-7; TRBD2 reflects the table's D call only, with no check against the DNA. TRBV21-1 is given as a pseudogene. The CDR3 is made up of 15 amino acids. The CDR3 sequence: CASSVPGTSVDEQYF. The DNA of the CDR3 is TGTGCCAGCAGCGTTCCCGGGACTAGCGTGGACGAGCAGTACTTC.

This clone turned up a few times. The chain uses TRBV5-6 and TRBJ1-2; D is uncertain. The germline CDR1 and CDR2 sequences are SGHDT and YYEEEE. With 0 bases removed from V and 8 bases from J, the gap between germline ends came to 14 bases. CDR3 size: 14 residues. The CDR3 loop reads CASSLALGSPGYTF. DNA for the CDR3: TGTGCCAGCAGCTTGGCGCTGGGCAGCCCCGGCTACACCTTC.

The genes are TRBV6-1 and TRBJ1-5; 7 bases are a match to TRBD1. Unmatched junction bases numbered 13, after V lost 7 bases and J lost 7 bases. The germline CDR1 and CDR2 sequences are MNHNS and SASEGT. CDR3 size: 15 residues. The CDR3 DNA reads TGTGCCAGCAAAGAGGTAGGGACAGCCTCCCAGCCCCAGCATTTT. Translation gives CASKEVGTASQPQHF.